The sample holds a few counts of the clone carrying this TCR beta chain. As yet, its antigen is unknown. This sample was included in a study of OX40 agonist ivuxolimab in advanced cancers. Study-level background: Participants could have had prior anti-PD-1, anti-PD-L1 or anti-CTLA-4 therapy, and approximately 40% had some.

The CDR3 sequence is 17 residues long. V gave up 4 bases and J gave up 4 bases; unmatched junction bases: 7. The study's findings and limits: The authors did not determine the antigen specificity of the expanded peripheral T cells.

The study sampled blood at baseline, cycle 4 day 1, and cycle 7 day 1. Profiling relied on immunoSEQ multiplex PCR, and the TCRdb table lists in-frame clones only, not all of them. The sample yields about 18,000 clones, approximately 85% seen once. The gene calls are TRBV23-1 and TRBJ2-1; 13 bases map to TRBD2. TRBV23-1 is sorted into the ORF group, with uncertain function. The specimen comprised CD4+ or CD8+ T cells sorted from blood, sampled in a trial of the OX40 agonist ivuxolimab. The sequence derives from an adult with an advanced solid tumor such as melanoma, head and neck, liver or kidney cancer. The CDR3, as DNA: TGCGCCAGCAGTCGCCCGGGACTAGCGGGGATTTACAATGAGCAGTTCTTC. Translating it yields CASSRPGLAGIYNEQFF.